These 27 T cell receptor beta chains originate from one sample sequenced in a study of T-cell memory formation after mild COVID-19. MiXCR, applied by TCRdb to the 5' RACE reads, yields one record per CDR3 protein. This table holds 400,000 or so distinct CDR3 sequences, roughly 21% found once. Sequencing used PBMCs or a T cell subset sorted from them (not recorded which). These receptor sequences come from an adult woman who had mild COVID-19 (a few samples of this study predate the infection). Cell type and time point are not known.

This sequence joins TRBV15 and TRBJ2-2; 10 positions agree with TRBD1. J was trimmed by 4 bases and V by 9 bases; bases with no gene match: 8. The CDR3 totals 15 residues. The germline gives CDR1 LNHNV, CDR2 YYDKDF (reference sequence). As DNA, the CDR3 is TGTGCCACGGCTGGGACAGGGGTTGTCACCGGGGAGCTGTTTTTT. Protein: CATAGTGVVTGELFF.

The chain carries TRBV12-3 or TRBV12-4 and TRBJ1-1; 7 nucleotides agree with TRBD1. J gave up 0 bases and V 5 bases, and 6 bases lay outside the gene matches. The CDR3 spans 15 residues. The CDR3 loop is CASSGGQKMNTEAFF. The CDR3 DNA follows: TGTGCCAGCAGTGGGGGACAGAAGATGAACACTGAAGCTTTCTTT.

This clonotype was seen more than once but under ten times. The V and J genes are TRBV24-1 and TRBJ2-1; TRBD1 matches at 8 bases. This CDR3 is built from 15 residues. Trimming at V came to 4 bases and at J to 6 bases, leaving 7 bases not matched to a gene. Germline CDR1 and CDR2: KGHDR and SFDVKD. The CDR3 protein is CATSESGQVLNEQFF. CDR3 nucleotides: TGTGCCACCAGTGAATCGGGACAGGTCCTCAATGAGCAGTTCTTC.

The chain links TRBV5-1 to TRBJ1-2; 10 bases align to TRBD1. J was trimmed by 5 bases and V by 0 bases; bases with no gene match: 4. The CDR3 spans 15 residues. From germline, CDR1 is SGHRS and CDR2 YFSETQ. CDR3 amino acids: CASSLEGQGRYGYTF. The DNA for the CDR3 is TGCGCCAGCAGCTTGGAGGGACAGGGGAGGTATGGCTACACCTTC.

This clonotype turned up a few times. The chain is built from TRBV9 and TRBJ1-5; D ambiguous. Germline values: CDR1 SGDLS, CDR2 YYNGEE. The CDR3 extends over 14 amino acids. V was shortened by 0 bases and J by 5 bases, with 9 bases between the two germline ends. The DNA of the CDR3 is TGTGCCAGCAGCGTAGACGGGTTAGATCAGCCCCAGCATTTT. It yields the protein CASSVDGLDQPQHF.

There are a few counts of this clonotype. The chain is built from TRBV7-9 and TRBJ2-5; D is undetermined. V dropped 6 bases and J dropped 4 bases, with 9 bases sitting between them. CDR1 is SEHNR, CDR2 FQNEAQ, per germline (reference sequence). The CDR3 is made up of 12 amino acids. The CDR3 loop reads CASSPDAETQYF. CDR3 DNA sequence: TGTGCCAGCAGTCCGGACGCAGAGACCCAGTACTTC.

The CDR3 DNA sequence: TGCGCCAGCAGCCAAGAACGGGGGTTGGGGGGCGCTGAAGCTTTCTTT. Protein: CASSQERGLGGAEAFF. The chain uses TRBV4-3 and TRBJ1-1; D perhaps matches TRBD1 (6 bases). The germline V gene has CDR1 LGHNA and CDR2 YSLEER. Trimming took off 0 bases at V and 6 bases at J, with 17 bases between the two ends. The CDR3 length is 16 residues.

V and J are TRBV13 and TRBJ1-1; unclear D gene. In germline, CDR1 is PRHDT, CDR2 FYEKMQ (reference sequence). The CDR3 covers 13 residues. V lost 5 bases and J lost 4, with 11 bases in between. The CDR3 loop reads CASSLRRATEAFF. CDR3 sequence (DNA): TGTGCCAGCAGCCTACGACGGGCCACTGAAGCTTTCTTT.

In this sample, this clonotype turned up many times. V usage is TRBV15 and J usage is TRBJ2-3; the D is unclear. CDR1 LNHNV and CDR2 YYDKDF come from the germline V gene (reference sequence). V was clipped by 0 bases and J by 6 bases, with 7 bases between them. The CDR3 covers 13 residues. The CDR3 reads CATSREVVDTQYF. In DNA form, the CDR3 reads TGTGCCACCAGCAGAGAAGTAGTGGATACGCAGTATTTT.

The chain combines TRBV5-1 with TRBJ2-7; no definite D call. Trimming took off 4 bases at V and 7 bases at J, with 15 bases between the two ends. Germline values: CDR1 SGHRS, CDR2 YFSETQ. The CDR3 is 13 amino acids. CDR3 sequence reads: CASSPRTALEQYF. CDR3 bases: TGCGCCAGCAGCCCCCGGACGGCTTTGGAGCAGTACTTC.

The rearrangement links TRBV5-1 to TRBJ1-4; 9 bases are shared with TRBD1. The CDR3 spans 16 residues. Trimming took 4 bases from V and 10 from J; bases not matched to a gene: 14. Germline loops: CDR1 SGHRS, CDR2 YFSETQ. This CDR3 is CASSSSAGQGLTKLFF. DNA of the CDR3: TGCGCCAGCAGCAGTTCCGCGGGACAGGGACTTACAAAACTGTTTTTT.

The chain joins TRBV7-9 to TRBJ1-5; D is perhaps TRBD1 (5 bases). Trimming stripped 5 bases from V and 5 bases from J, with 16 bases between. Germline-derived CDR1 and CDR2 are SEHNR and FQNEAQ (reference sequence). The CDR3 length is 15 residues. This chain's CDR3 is CASSEGVTPDQPQHF. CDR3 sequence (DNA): TGTGCCAGCAGCGAAGGGGTTACACCCGATCAGCCCCAGCATTTT. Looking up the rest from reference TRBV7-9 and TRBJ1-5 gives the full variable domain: DTGVSQNPRHKITKRGQNVTFRCDPISEHNRLYWYRQTLGQGPEFLTYFQNEAQLEKSRLLSDRFSAERPKGSFSTLEIQRTEQGDSAMYLCASSEGVTPDQPQHFGDGTRLSIL.

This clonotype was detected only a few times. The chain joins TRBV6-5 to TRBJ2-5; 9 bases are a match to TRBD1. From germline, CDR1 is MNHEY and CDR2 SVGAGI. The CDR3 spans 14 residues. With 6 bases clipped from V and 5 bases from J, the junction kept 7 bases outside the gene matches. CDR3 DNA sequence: TGTGCCAGCAGCCCAACAGGGGGCTGGGAGACCCAGTACTTC. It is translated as CASSPTGGWETQYF.

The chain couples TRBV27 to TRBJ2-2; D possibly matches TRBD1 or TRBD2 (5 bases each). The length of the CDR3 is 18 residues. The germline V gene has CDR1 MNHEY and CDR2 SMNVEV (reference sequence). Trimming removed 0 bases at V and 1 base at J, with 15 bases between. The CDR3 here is CASSLSILGVENTGELFF. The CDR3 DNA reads TGTGCCAGCAGTTTATCGATATTGGGGGTAGAGAACACCGGGGAGCTGTTTTTT.

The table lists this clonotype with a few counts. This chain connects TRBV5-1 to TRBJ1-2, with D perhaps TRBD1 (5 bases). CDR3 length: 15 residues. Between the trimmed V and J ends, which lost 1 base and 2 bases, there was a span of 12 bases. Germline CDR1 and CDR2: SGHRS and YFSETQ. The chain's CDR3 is CASSLIGAGNYGYTF. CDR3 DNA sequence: TGCGCCAGCAGCTTGATAGGGGCGGGGAACTATGGCTACACCTTC.

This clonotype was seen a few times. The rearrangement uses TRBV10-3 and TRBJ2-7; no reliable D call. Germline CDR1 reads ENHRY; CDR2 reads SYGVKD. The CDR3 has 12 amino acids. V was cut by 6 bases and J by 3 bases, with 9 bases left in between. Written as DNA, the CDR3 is TGTGCCATCAGCTTCGGCGTCTACGAGCAGTACTTC. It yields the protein CAISFGVYEQYF.

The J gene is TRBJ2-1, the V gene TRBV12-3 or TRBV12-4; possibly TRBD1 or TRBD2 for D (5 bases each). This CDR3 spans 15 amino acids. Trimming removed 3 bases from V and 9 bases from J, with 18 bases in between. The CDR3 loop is CASSFQLDLRGEQFF. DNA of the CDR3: TGTGCCAGCAGTTTTCAGCTAGACCTGAGGGGTGAGCAGTTCTTC.

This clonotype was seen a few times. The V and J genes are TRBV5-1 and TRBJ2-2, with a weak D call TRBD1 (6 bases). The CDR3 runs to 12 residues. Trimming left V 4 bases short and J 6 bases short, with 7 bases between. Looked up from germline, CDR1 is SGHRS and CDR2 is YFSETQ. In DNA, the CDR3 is TGCGCCAGCAGCAAGGGGGCCGGGGAGCTGTTTTTT. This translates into CASSKGAGELFF.

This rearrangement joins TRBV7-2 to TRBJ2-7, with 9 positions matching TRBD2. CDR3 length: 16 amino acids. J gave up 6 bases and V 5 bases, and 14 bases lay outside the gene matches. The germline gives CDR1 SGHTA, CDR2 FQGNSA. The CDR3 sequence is CASSPRSREGLGEQYF. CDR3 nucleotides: TGTGCCAGCAGCCCTCGCTCGCGGGAGGGCCTAGGCGAGCAGTACTTC.

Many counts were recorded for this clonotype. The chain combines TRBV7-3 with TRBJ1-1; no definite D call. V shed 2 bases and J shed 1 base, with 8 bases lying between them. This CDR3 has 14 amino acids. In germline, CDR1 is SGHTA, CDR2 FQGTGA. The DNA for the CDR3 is TGTGCCAGCAGCTTAGGTCGGGGGAACACTGAAGCTTTCTTT. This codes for CASSLGRGNTEAFF. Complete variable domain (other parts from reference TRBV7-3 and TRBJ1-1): GAGVSQTPSNKVTEKGKYVELRCDPISGHTALYWYRQSLGQGPEFLIYFQGTGAADDSGLPNDRFFAVRPEGSVSTLKIQRTERGDSAVYLCASSLGRGNTEAFFGQGTRLTVV.

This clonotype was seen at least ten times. The CDR3, as DNA: TGCGCCAGCCGAACCGGGACAGGGCAAGAGACCCAGTACTTC. Translated, it gives CASRTGTGQETQYF. This chain uses TRBV5-1 with TRBJ2-5; 9 nucleotides match TRBD1. J lost 2 bases, V lost 7 bases, and 6 bases had no gene match. Germline V gene lookup returns CDR1 SGHRS and CDR2 YFSETQ. This CDR3 is built from 14 residues. Using reference TRBV5-1 and TRBJ2-5 for the parts outside the CDR3, the full variable domain is KAGVTQTPRYLIKTRGQQVTLSCSPISGHRSVSWYQQTPGQGLQFLFEYFSETQRNKGNFPGRFSGRQFSNSRSEMNVSTLELGDSALYLCASRTGTGQETQYFGPGTRLLVL.

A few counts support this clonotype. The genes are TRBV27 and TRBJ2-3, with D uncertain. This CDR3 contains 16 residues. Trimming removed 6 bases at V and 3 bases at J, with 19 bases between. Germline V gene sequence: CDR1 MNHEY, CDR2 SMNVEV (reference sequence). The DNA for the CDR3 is TGTGCCAGCAGCCAGCTCAACCCCCTCCCGACAGATACGCAGTATTTT. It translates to CASSQLNPLPTDTQYF.

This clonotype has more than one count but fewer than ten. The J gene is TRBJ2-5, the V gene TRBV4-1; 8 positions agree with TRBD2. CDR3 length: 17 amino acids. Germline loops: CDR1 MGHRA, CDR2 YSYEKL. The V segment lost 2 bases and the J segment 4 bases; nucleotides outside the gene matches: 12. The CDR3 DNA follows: TGCGCCAGCAGCCAAAATCCGATCCGGGGGGGCCTAGAGACCCAGTACTTC. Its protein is CASSQNPIRGGLETQYF.

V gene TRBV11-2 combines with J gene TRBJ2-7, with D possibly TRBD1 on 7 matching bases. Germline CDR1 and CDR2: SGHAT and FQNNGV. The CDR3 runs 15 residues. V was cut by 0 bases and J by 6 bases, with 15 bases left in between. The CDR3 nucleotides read TGTGCCAGCAGCTTAGATCCAGGGGGGCTTGGCGAGCAGTACTTC. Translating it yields CASSLDPGGLGEQYF.

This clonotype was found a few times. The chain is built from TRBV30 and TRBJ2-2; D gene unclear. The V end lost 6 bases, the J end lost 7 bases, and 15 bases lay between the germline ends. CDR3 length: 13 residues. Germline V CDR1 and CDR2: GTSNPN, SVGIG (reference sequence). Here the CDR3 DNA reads TGTGCCTGCCCCAGTAGGGTTAGCGGGGAGCTGTTTTTT. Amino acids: CACPSRVSGELFF.

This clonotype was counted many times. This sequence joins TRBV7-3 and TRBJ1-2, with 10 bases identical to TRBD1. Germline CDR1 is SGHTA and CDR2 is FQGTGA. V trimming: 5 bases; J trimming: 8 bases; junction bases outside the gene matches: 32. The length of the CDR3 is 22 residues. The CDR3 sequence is CASSPSLFFSGTGEGERRGYTF. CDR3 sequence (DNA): TGTGCCAGCAGCCCATCCTTATTCTTTTCCGGGACAGGGGAGGGAGAACGTAGAGGCTACACCTTC.

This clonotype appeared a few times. The CDR3 is CASSFIGALETQYF. CDR3 sequence (DNA): TGCGCCAGCAGCTTTATCGGGGCCCTGGAGACCCAGTACTTC. V is TRBV5-1 and J is TRBJ2-5; D is perhaps TRBD1 or TRBD2 (5 bases each). The CDR3 extends over 14 amino acids. The germline CDR1 and CDR2 sequences are SGHRS and YFSETQ. With 2 bases removed from V and 5 bases from J, the gap between germline ends came to 13 bases.